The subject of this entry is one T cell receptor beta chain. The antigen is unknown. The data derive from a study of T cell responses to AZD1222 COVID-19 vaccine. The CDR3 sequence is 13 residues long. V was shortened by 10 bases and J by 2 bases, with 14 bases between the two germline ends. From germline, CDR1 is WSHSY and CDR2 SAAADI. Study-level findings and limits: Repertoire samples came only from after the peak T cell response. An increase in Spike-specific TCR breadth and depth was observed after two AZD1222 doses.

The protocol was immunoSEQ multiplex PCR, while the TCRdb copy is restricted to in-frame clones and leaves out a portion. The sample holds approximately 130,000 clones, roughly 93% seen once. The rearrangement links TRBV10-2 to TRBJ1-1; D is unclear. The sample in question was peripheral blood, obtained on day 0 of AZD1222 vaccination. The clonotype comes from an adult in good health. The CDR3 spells CATRALSNTEAFF. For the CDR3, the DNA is TGCGCCACCCGGGCGCTGAGCAACACTGAAGCTTTCTTT.